This TCR beta chain was sequenced in a study of response to subunit inactivated influenza vaccine. Whole-study findings and limits: Each seasonal influenza vaccination, the authors suggested, recruits few new T cells.

Germline lookup yields CDR1 SGHDT and CDR2 YYEEEE. The CDR3 consists of 14 residues. Deletions cut 0 bases from V and 4 bases from J, with 10 bases between. TCRdb itself ran the RT-PCR reads through MiXCR, one entry per CDR3 protein. The repertoire holds approximately 500,000 distinct CDR3 sequences, with 10% to 15% as singletons. This clonotype was observed a few times. What it binds is unknown. The sequence came from a man aged 50 to 59 who received an inactivated influenza vaccine. Sequenced here: PBMCs from blood, sampled more than 35 days after vaccination. This chain joins TRBV5-6 and TRBJ2-5; D may correspond to TRBD1 or TRBD2 (5 bases each). CDR3 sequence reads: CASSLVGTGETQYF. The CDR3 DNA follows: TGTGCCAGCAGCTTGGTCGGGACGGGAGAGACCCAGTACTTC.